Listed below are T cell receptor beta chains from one sample, sequenced in a study of cytomegalovirus exposure and HLA in healthy donors. Clones were sequenced by immunoSEQ multiplex PCR, and TCRdb holds only the in-frame ones, with some missing. The sample yields 100,000 or so clones, approximately 14% seen once. Sequencing was done on a sample of PBMCs. Receptors originate from a female donor in good health and CMV-seronegative. The CDR3 runs from the conserved cysteine through the conserved F or W. D genes are given only for firm matches. Clone size, where shown, is once, few, many, or a class for clones that have expanded.

few - TRBJ2-3 TRBV7-9 TGTGCCAGCAGCTCTGAGACAGGACCAATAGATACGCAGTATTTT CASSSETGPIDTQYF
- TRBD1 TRBJ1-1 TRBV5-6 TGTGCCAGCAGCATACGGACAGGGAACATGAACACTGAAGCTTTCTTT CASSIRTGNMNTEAFF
- - TRBJ2-4 TRBV29-1 TGCAGCGTCGCCTCGGAGGTGTTCCAAAACATTCAGTACTTC CSVASEVFQNIQYF
few - TRBJ1-5 TRBV19 TGTGCCAGTAGTATCTTTTACCAGTTCAATCAGCCCCAGCATTTT CASSIFYQFNQPQHF
- - TRBJ2-6 TRBV9 TGTGCCAGCAGCGTAAATGCCGGGGTAGCTGGGGCCAACGTCCTGACTTTC CASSVNAGVAGANVLTF
few - TRBJ1-2 TRBV25-1 TGTGCCAGCAAAGGGGCCTCCTCTGGCTACACCTTC CASKGASSGYTF
few TRBD1 TRBJ1-4 TRBV7-9 TGTGCCAGCACTCAGGACAGGGTCTTGGGTGAAAAACTGTTTTTT CASTQDRVLGEKLFF
- - TRBJ2-7 TRBV27 TGTGCCAGCAGCCTCAGGGGAAGGTCCTACGAGCAGTACTTC CASSLRGRSYEQYF
few - TRBJ1-5 TRBV10-3 TGTGCCACCGCCCGCGAGGGCAATCAGCCCCAGCATTTT CATAREGNQPQHF
few TRBD1 TRBJ1-5 TRBV6-6 TGTGCCAGCAGTTGGACAGGGATGGATCAGCCCCAGCATTTT CASSWTGMDQPQHF
few TRBD1 TRBJ1-4 TRBV4-3 TGCGCCAGCAGCCAACAGGGGGCTAGTGAAAAACTGTTTTTT CASSQQGASEKLFF
few - TRBJ1-5 TRBV27 TGTGCCAGCAGTTGGACAGCCCTTGCCTCCCAGCATTTT CASSWTALASQHF
- TRBD2 TRBJ2-7 TRBV7-2 TGTGCCAGCAGCTTAGGACTAGCGAATTACGAGCAGTACTTC CASSLGLANYEQYF
- - TRBJ1-2 TRBV2 TGTGCCAGCAGTGTACAGCGACAGCAAGCCCAGGGCTACACCTTC CASSVQRQQAQGYTF
few - TRBJ1-2 TRBV14 TGTGCCAGCAGCCAAGCCCAGTATGGCTACACCTTC CASSQAQYGYTF
- - TRBJ2-1 TRBV6-1 TGTGCCAGCAGACCGGACAAGGGCTGGGGAGAGCAGTTCTTC CASRPDKGWGEQFF
- - TRBJ2-7 TRBV4-3 TGCGCCAGCAGCCAATATACCGGGACTGAGGACGAGCAGTACTTC CASSQYTGTEDEQYF
- TRBD2 TRBJ2-7 TRBV7-6 TGTGCCAGCAGCTTAGGGACTAGGCCAAGCTCCTACGAGCAGTACTTC CASSLGTRPSSYEQYF
- - TRBJ1-1 TRBV7-2 TGTGCCAGCAGCCCCCCGGGACTTGAAGCTTTCTTT CASSPPGLEAFF
few - TRBJ1-1 TRBV6-6 TGTGCCAGCAGCGCAGGGCTACACACTGAAGCTTTCTTT CASSAGLHTEAFF
- TRBD1 TRBJ2-4 TRBV4-1 TGCGCCAGCAGCTATCATCCGGGACAGCGAAACATTCAGTACTTC CASSYHPGQRNIQYF
few TRBD1 TRBJ2-5 TRBV30 TGTGCCTGGAACATTCGGGGACAGGGGCTTCGGGAGACCCAGTACTTC CAWNIRGQGLRETQYF
- TRBD1 TRBJ1-2 TRBV6-5 TGTGCCAGCGGACGGGACAGGGGAATATATGGCTACACCTTC CASGRDRGIYGYTF
few - TRBJ1-1 TRBV7-2 TGTGCCAGCAGCCCCCTTGGGGGGATGAACACTGAAGCTTTCTTT CASSPLGGMNTEAFF
few - TRBJ1-4 TRBV18 TGTGCCAGCTCACCGGCCGGGGATGGGAATGAAAAACTGTTTTTT CASSPAGDGNEKLFF
few TRBD1 TRBJ2-7 TRBV28 TGTGCCAGCAGTCTTACGGCCGGGACAGACCCCTACGAGCAGTACTTC CASSLTAGTDPYEQYF
- TRBD1 TRBJ2-3 TRBV15 TGTGCCACCAGCAGAGATTACGGTAGGGACAGGCTCCCCACAGATACGCAGTATTTT CATSRDYGRDRLPTDTQYF
few TRBD2 TRBJ2-5 TRBV7-2 TGTGCCAGCAGCTCGACTAGCGGGAGATGGGAGACCCAGTACTTC CASSSTSGRWETQYF
- TRBD1 TRBJ2-2 TRBV5-1 TGCGCCAGCAGCTTGAGCTGGCAGGGGGCACCCGGGGAGCTGTTTTTT CASSLSWQGAPGELFF
few TRBD2 TRBJ2-2 TRBV6-4 TGTGCCAGCCGGAGCGGACTAGCGGGGACCGGGGAGCTGTTTTTT CASRSGLAGTGELFF
- - TRBJ2-1 TRBV28 TGTGCCAGCAGTTCCCCCTCTAGAGCAGCGGGTTTACCTAACAATGAGCAGTTCTTC CASSSPSRAAGLPNNEQFF
few - TRBJ2-7 TRBV7-2 TGTGCCAGCAGCTTAGTGTCGACCTCAGGGAACGAGCAGTACTTC CASSLVSTSGNEQYF
few TRBD1 TRBJ1-5 TRBV11-2 TGTGCCAGCAGTTTCGACAGGGGAGGCCAGCCCCAGCATTTT CASSFDRGGQPQHF
- TRBD1 TRBJ1-5 TRBV30 TGTGCCTGGAGACGGGACAGTAATCAGCCCCAGCATTTT CAWRRDSNQPQHF
- - TRBJ2-7 TRBV14 TGTGCCAGCAGCCAATCTGTGACAGGAGAGCAGTACTTC CASSQSVTGEQYF
few - TRBJ2-7 TRBV29-1 TGCAGCGCCCAGAGGGACATCTCCTACGAGCAGTACTTC CSAQRDISYEQYF
- - TRBJ2-7 TRBV5-1 TGCGCCAGCAGCTTGACAGGGTCCTACGAGCAGTACTTC CASSLTGSYEQYF
- TRBD1 TRBJ1-5 TRBV7-6 TGTGCCAGCAGCTTGGGCAGGGGGCATCAGCCCCAGCATTTT CASSLGRGHQPQHF
- - TRBJ1-2 TRBV10-3 TGTGCCATCAGTGAAACTACGACCGGAACTAACTATGGCTACACCTTC CAISETTTGTNYGYTF
- TRBD2 TRBJ2-7 TRBV15 TGTGCCACCAGCCTGGAGGGTGCGGGAGATTCCTACGAGCAGTACTTC CATSLEGAGDSYEQYF
- TRBD1 TRBJ1-2 TRBV4-3 TGCGCCAGCAGCCGAGCGGGACAGGGGGCACATGGCTACACCTTC CASSRAGQGAHGYTF
- - TRBJ1-4 TRBV27 TGTGCCAGCAGACGGACAAGGAATGAAAAACTGTTTTTT CASRRTRNEKLFF
- TRBD2 TRBJ2-3 TRBV4-1 TGCGCCAGCAGCCAATTGGGGGGGGTGGGAGATACGCAGTATTTT CASSQLGGVGDTQYF
- - TRBJ1-5 TRBV4-3 TGCGCCAGCAGCCAGGAGGGGCAGGGCATAAGGGCTCAGCCCCAGCATTTT CASSQEGQGIRAQPQHF